This TCR beta chain appears in the sequencing data of a study of cytomegalovirus exposure and HLA in healthy donors. The PCR had 60 Vbeta and 13 Jbeta primers. Generated by immunoSEQ multiplex PCR, the TCRdb table keeps only in-frame clones and is missing some. Here the sample spans roughly 120,000 clones, 75% to 80% being singletons. The length of the CDR3 is 14 residues. J lost 8 bases, V lost 4 bases, and 4 bases had no gene match. Per germline, CDR1 MNHEY and CDR2 SVGAGI. This TCR came from a man aged 35-49 years in good health and CMV-seronegative. The sample consisted of PBMCs. The V and J genes are TRBV6-5 and TRBJ1-4; 10 bases match TRBD1. CDR3 amino acids: CASSLDRGHEKLFF. CDR3 sequence (DNA): TGTGCCAGCAGTTTAGACAGGGGGCACGAAAAACTGTTTTTT.